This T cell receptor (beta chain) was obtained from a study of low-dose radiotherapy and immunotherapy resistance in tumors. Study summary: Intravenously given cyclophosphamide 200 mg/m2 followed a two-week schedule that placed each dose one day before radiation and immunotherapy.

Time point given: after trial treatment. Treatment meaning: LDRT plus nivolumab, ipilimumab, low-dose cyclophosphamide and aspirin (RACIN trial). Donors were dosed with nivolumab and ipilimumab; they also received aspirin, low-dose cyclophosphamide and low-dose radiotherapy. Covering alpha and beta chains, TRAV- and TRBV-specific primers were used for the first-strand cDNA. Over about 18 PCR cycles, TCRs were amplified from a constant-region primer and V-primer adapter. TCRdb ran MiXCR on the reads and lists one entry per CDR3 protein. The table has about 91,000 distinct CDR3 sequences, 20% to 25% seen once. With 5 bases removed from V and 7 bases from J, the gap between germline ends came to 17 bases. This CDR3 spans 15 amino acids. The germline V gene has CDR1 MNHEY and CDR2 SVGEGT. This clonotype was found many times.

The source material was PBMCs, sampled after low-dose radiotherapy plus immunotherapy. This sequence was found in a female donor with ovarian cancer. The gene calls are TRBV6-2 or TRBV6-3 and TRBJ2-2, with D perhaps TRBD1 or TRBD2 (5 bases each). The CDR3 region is CASSRDPGTVGELFF. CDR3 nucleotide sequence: TGTGCCAGCAGTCGAGACCCCGGGACGGTCGGGGAGCTGTTTTTT.